This T cell receptor beta chain was observed in a study of shared clonotypes between healthy human individuals. General observations from the study: Represented genetic and exposure-history diversity was restricted by having few donors.

This clone was recorded once. Its antigen is undetermined. CDR1 and CDR2 from the germline V gene are LNHDA and SQIVND (reference sequence). The CDR3 extends over 15 amino acids. Trimming cost V 5 bases and J 3 bases; bases outside gene matches: 7. Assay runs were performed at deep level. Method: immunoSEQ multiplex PCR; TCRdb's copy keeps in-frame clones and lacks some. The sample consists of approximately 88,000 clones, 60% to 75% of them appearing once. The source is a man aged 25 to 40 in good health. The specimen sequenced was memory CD8+ T cells sorted from blood. Subset in this sample: CD45RO+ cells pooled with CCR7-negative TemRA cells. V is TRBV19 and J is TRBJ2-3, with 8 bases fitting TRBD1. CDR3 protein: CASSYRQGLTDTQYF. DNA for the CDR3: TGTGCCAGTAGTTACCGACAGGGGCTAACAGATACGCAGTATTTT.